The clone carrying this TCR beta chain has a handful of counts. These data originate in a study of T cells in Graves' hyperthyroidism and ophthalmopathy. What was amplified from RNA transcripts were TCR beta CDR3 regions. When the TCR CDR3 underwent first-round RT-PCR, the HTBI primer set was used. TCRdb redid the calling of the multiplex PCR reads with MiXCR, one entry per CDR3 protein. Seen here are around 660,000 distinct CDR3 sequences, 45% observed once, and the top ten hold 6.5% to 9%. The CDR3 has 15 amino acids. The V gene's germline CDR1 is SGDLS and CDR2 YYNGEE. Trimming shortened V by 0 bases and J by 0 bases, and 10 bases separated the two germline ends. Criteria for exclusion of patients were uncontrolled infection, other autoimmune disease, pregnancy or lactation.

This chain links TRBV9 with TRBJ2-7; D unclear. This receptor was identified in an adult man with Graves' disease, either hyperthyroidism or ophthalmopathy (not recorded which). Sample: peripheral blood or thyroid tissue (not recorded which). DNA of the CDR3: TGTGCCAGCAGCGTAGGTACACTTAGCTCCTACGAGCAGTACTTC. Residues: CASSVGTLSSYEQYF.